Each of the 3 T cell receptor beta chains below was sequenced from the same sample in a study of OX40 agonist ivuxolimab in advanced cancers. The repertoire was sequenced with immunoSEQ multiplex PCR; TCRdb's copy has only in-frame clones and lacks some. The repertoire holds some 87,000 clones, with 90% to 95% as singletons. Material: CD4+ or CD8+ T cells sorted from blood, obtained in a trial of the OX40 agonist ivuxolimab. These receptors originate from an adult with an advanced solid tumor such as melanoma, head and neck, liver or kidney cancer.

J is TRBJ1-2 and V is TRBV2; tentative D call: TRBD1 (6 bases). Germline V gives CDR1 SNHLY, CDR2 FYNNEI. This CDR3 region has 15 residues. The V gene lost 3 bases and the J gene lost 4 bases, with 15 bases spanning the gap. CDR3 sequence: CASSEGVQGGYGYTF. As DNA, the CDR3 is TGTGCCAGCAGTGAGGGGGTACAGGGCGGCTATGGCTACACCTTC. Full variable domain (missing parts from reference TRBV2 and TRBJ1-2): EPEVTQTPSHQVTQMGQEVILRCVPISNHLYFYWYRQILGQKVEFLVSFYNNEISEKSEIFDDQFSVERPDGSNFTLKIRSTKLEDSAMYFCASSEGVQGGYGYTFGSGTRLTVV.

This clone is a singleton in its sample. The rearrangement links TRBV7-3 to TRBJ2-6; the match to TRBD2 covers 8 bases. Germline V CDR1 and CDR2: SGHTA, FQGTGA. With V trimmed by 4 bases and J by 0 bases, 14 bases remained unmatched. This CDR3 has 20 residues. For the CDR3, the DNA is TGTGCCAGCAGCTCGATTAGCGGGGCGGGGACCGTCTCTGGGGCCAACGTCCTGACTTTC. It is translated as CASSSISGAGTVSGANVLTF.

This clone was observed a single time. The chain has TRBV27 and TRBJ1-5; D is perhaps TRBD1 (6 bases). The CDR3 extends over 15 amino acids. V was shortened by 3 bases and J by 4 bases, with 13 bases between the two germline ends. The germline V gene has CDR1 MNHEY and CDR2 SMNVEV (reference sequence). The CDR3 DNA is TGTGCCAGCAGTTTTACAGGGTTTAGGAATCAGCCCCAGCATTTT. Amino acid sequence: CASSFTGFRNQPQHF.